The sequence of this T cell receptor (beta chain) was determined in a study of CD8+ T cells in alopecia areata. Study details: Among treated patients, oral tofacitinib was administered at 5 to 10 mg twice daily. Study-level results: Scalp clonality dropped significantly under tofacitinib, as did expanded CD8+ top-100 clones. Higher clonality was seen in lesional scalp than in normal scalp, especially in alopecia totalis/universalis. Scalp repertoires also include resident alphabeta T cells from normal skin.

As to treatment: oral pan-JAK inhibitor, 5-10 mg twice daily. Germline V gives CDR1 GTSNPN, CDR2 SVGIG (reference sequence). The trim removed 4 bases at V and 2 bases at J, leaving 5 bases unmatched. The CDR3 totals 13 residues. The sequencing template was cDNA reverse transcribed from extracted RNA. The repertoire was sequenced with immunoSEQ multiplex PCR; TCRdb's copy has only in-frame clones and lacks some. The sample has about 120,000 clones; roughly 50% are singletons. On this clone: Its specificity is unknown.

The specimen comprised CD8+ T cells sorted from blood, sampled at week 4, from a patient treated with tofacitinib. This clonotype was obtained from a human donor with alopecia areata. The genes are TRBV30 and TRBJ2-7; 7 nucleotides match TRBD2. The CDR3 protein is CAWKHGTTYEQYF. Written as DNA, the CDR3 is TGTGCCTGGAAGCACGGGACTACCTACGAGCAGTACTTC.